This entry lists 15 T cell receptor beta chains sequenced from one sample in a study of OX40 agonist ivuxolimab in advanced cancers. Sequencing was performed with immunoSEQ multiplex PCR; in TCRdb, only in-frame clones are kept and a portion is missing. There are 90,000 to 95,000 clones in the sample; approximately 89% occur only once, and about 4.7% lies in the top ten. The sample consisted of CD4+ or CD8+ T cells sorted from blood, taken in a trial of the OX40 agonist ivuxolimab. The receptors were sampled from an adult with an advanced solid tumor such as melanoma, head and neck, liver or kidney cancer.

The gene calls are TRBV11-2 and TRBJ2-7; D remains ambiguous. The CDR3 contains 14 residues. CDR1 and CDR2 from the germline V gene are SGHAT and FQNNGV. V dropped 5 bases and J dropped 7 bases, with 18 bases sitting between them. In DNA form, the CDR3 reads TGTGCCAGCAGCCGGGTCTGGGAAGTGAGGGAGCAGTACTTC. Protein product: CASSRVWEVREQYF.

V is TRBV2 and J is TRBJ2-2; 10 bases match TRBD2. The germline gives CDR1 SNHLY, CDR2 FYNNEI. This CDR3 contains 15 residues. The V and J ends lost 4 bases and 4 bases, in that order; junction bases with no gene match: 3. This chain's CDR3 is CASSALAGGTGELFF. As DNA, the CDR3 is TGTGCCAGCAGTGCATTAGCGGGAGGCACCGGGGAGCTGTTTTTT.

The V and J genes are TRBV5-1 and TRBJ2-1; no firm D call. CDR1 is SGHRS, CDR2 YFSETQ, per germline. CDR3 length: 16 residues. V lost 0 bases to trimming and J lost 6 bases, with 16 bases between them. CDR3 residues: CASSLAEVGRANEQFF. CDR3 DNA: TGCGCCAGCAGCTTGGCCGAGGTAGGTAGAGCCAATGAGCAGTTCTTC.

The genes are TRBV7-9 and TRBJ2-3; 7 nucleotides agree with TRBD1. CDR1 and CDR2 (germline): SEHNR, FQNEAQ (reference sequence). J was trimmed by 2 bases and V by 5 bases; bases with no gene match: 10. CDR3 size: 16 residues. DNA for the CDR3: TGTGCCAGCAGCGAATACAGGGGTGGGTCCACAGATACGCAGTATTTT. Translated: CASSEYRGGSTDTQYF.

CDR3 DNA sequence: TGTGCCAGCAGTCAGGGACTAGCGGGGTACCAAGAGACCCAGTACTTC. Amino acid sequence: CASSQGLAGYQETQYF. This chain links TRBV28 with TRBJ2-5, with TRBD2 matching 13 bases. Trimming removed 5 bases from V and 0 bases from J; junction bases left unmatched: 3. CDR3 size: 16 residues. Germline CDR1 and CDR2: MDHEN and SYDVKM.

The V call is TRBV5-4, the J call TRBJ2-1; D is possibly TRBD1 or TRBD2 (5 bases each). Germline lookup yields CDR1 SGHNT and CDR2 YYREEE (reference sequence). CDR3 length equals 14 residues. V lost 0 bases, J lost 7 bases, and 11 bases lay in between. CDR3 sequence reads: CASSLVGAQNEQFF. In DNA form, the CDR3 reads TGTGCCAGCAGCTTGGTCGGGGCTCAAAATGAGCAGTTCTTC.

The rearrangement uses TRBV5-1 and TRBJ1-1; 7 bases line up with TRBD1. Germline CDR1 reads SGHRS; CDR2 reads YFSETQ. The J segment lost 7 bases and the V segment lost 4 bases, leaving 10 bases of the junction unmatched. This CDR3 has 14 amino acids. CDR3 protein: CASSHGTGEGEAFF. The CDR3 DNA sequence: TGCGCCAGCAGCCACGGCACAGGGGAGGGTGAAGCTTTCTTT.

This clone was observed a handful of times. The DNA for the CDR3 is TGTGCCAGTAGTATTCAGGATGCAACTAATGAAAAACTGTTTTTT. Its protein is CASSIQDATNEKLFF. The chain employs TRBV19 and TRBJ1-4; D call uncertain. V lost 3 bases and J lost 0, with 8 bases in between. Germline V lookup: CDR1 LNHDA, CDR2 SQIVND (reference sequence). The CDR3 is 15 amino acids.

In nucleotides, the CDR3 is TGCGCCAGCAGCTTGGCCCCAGGGGGCAATTACGAGCAGTACGTC. Its translation: CASSLAPGGNYEQYV. This chain connects TRBV5-1 to TRBJ2-7; 8 bases line up with TRBD1. Germline-derived CDR1 and CDR2 are SGHRS and YFSETQ. CDR3 length equals 15 residues. V trimming: 0 bases; J trimming: 4 bases; junction bases outside the gene matches: 6.

This clone was picked up one time. V is TRBV2 and J is TRBJ2-6; TRBD2 agrees at 14 bases. This CDR3 contains 21 residues. Per the germline V gene, CDR1 is SNHLY and CDR2 is FYNNEI. Trimming took 2 bases from V and 0 from J; bases not matched to a gene: 9. The CDR3 loop is CASSEPMGLAGAASGANVLTF. CDR3 nucleotides: TGTGCCAGCAGTGAACCGATGGGACTAGCGGGAGCTGCCTCTGGGGCCAACGTCCTGACTTTC.

The V and J genes are TRBV30 and TRBJ2-2, with D uncertain. The germline V gene encodes CDR1 GTSNPN and CDR2 SVGIG (reference sequence). V shed 0 bases and J shed 3 bases, with 8 bases lying between them. There are 14 residues in the CDR3. The CDR3 DNA is TGTGCCTGGAGTGTATATTTGGACACCGGGGAGCTGTTTTTT. This gives the protein CAWSVYLDTGELFF.

V usage is TRBV15 and J usage is TRBJ1-5; no definite D call. Germline V gene sequence: CDR1 LNHNV, CDR2 YYDKDF (reference sequence). The CDR3 runs 15 residues. Trimming pared 5 bases from V and 0 bases from J, leaving 11 bases between. The CDR3 DNA reads TGTGCCACCAGCGGCCAGGTTTATAGCAATCAGCCCCAGCATTTT. This sequence encodes CATSGQVYSNQPQHF. Full variable domain (outside the CDR3, taken from reference TRBV15 and TRBJ1-5): DAMVIQNPRYQVTQFGKPVTLSCSQTLNHNVMYWYQQKSSQAPKLLFHYYDKDFNNEADTPDNFQSRRPNTSFCFLDIRSPGLGDTAMYLCATSGQVYSNQPQHFGDGTRLSIL.

This clone was observed a handful of times. The junction shows a germline mismatch at one end, possibly a read error. This chain connects TRBV18 to TRBJ1-2; 8 nucleotides align to TRBD1. There are 13 residues in the CDR3. Germline V CDR1 and CDR2: KGHSH, LQKENI. The CDR3 reads CASSPHDQGAQTF. CDR3 bases: TGTGCCAGCTCACCCCACGACCAGGGGGCGCAGACGTTC. The variable domain in full, with the rest retrieved from reference TRBV18 and TRBJ1-2, is NAGVMQNPRHLVRRRGQEARLRCSPMKGHSHVYWYRQLPEEGLKFMVYLQKENIIDESGMPKERFSAEFPKEGPSILRIQQVVRGDSAAYFCASSPHDQGAQTFGSGTRLTVV.

V usage is TRBV28 and J usage is TRBJ2-1, with 8 bases matching TRBD2. Germline values: CDR1 MDHEN, CDR2 SYDVKM. CDR3 length: 15 residues. V lost 8 bases, J lost 8 bases, and 14 bases stayed unmatched. CDR3 DNA sequence: TGTGCCAGCGGCCGAGCGGGACGGGGGGGCCATGAGCAGTTCTTC. This codes for CASGRAGRGGHEQFF.

The chain carries TRBV20-1 and TRBJ2-3; D gene ambiguous. Per germline, CDR1 DFQATT and CDR2 SNEGSKA (reference sequence). The CDR3 runs 10 residues. Trimming took off 3 bases at V and 12 bases at J, with 10 bases between the two ends. Written as DNA, the CDR3 is TGCAGTGCTAGTAATCCACCCCAGTATTTT. As protein: CSASNPPQYF.